This record covers a single T cell receptor beta chain. The antigen this receptor binds is unknown. No much larger clone is present one base from it, and per-base qualities are unavailable. This entry is derived from a study of vaccination and CD4 T cells after COVID-19 (dated by TCRdb to between 2022 and 2023). Regarding the complete study: Every convalescent patient had a positive nasal swab PCR test for SARS-CoV-2, with mild disease in nine patients and severe disease in one. The convalescent cohort comprised six males and four females, including two Hispanic individuals, seven Caucasians, two Asians and one multiracial person. Two doses of either the Pfizer-BioNTech BNT162b2 vaccine (n=8) or the Moderna mRNA-1273 vaccine (n=2) were administered to participants. Post-COVID blood samples were collected from convalescent patients a median of approximately 100 days after diagnosis, with a range of about 30 to 170 days. Post-vaccine blood samples were obtained a median of approximately 70 days after the second vaccine dose, with a range of 14 to 241 days. Culture stimuli were overlapping spike peptide pools from SARS-CoV-2 and from the common cold coronaviruses HCoV-NL63, HCoV-OC43 and HCoV-229E. Control cultures used a CEFX viral epitope pool as positive control, an HIV-1 Nef peptide pool as negative control, or no peptide. The spike-specific CD4+ TCR repertoire was compared before and after mRNA vaccination in nine to ten COVID-19 convalescent patients and several infection-naive healthy vaccine recipients.

What the work shows at the level of the full study, not this receptor alone: The study included relatively few convalescent patients and did not analyze early timepoints after natural infection. Nearly all vaccine-specific clones in convalescent patients (304 of 307) were mono-reactive for SARS-CoV-2 spike rather than cross-reactive with common cold coronaviruses. An increase in the median number of SARS-CoV-2-reactive clonotypes from approximately 21 after infection to 35 to 40 after vaccination was observed, but the change was not found to be significant. Among convalescent patients, a median 86.3% of the SARS-CoV-2-reactive clones seen after vaccination appeared only after vaccination, which suggests priming specific to the vaccine.

Library construction relied on PCR. DNA from cultured CD4+ T cells underwent TCR sequencing with the Oncomine TCR Beta short-read assay at the Johns Hopkins FTIC core. The QIAamp micro DNA kit was used to extract genomic DNA from the cultured CD4+ T cells. Oncomine TCR Beta libraries from cultured CD4+ T cells were pooled with unique dual indexes and sequenced on an Illumina iSeq 100. Under the source paper's analysis protocol: Non-productive sequences were removed, and CDR3s not starting with C, not ending with F or W, or shorter than 7 amino acids were discarded. The MANAFEST web application identified antigen-specific clonotypes by comparing peptide-stimulated wells against reference wells and other culture wells. An FDR below 0.05, an odds ratio above 5, and a productive frequency above 0.1% in at least two of three replicate wells were required for clones to be considered positive. A clonotype counted as cross-reactive if it showed significant expansion both in the SARS-CoV-2 spike wells and in at least one common cold coronavirus spike condition. Levenshtein distances (stringdist) and unrooted phylogenetic trees (ape) in R version 3.6.1 were used to assess CDR3 homology. TCRdb reprocessed the public reads (quality trimming at Q25 with fastp, clone calling with MiXCR) and kept in-frame beta chains. Rows with one shared CDR3 protein collapse into an entry with the most common genes and DNA. V and J calls and clone size were set by TCRdb, not the authors. The sample table lists about 14,000 distinct CDR3 sequences, approximately 62% of them with a count of one. The top ten clonotypes cover approximately 19% of the sample.

Via the germline V gene (reference sequence), CDR1 is DFQATT and CDR2 SNEGSKA. The V and J ends are trimmed by 3 bases and 0 bases, leaving 8 bases between them. The CDR3 measures 13 amino acids from cysteine to phenylalanine. Only the CDR3 part of the read is kept: 39 bases, read in frame from the first base. According to the study, the label for this sample's treatment or condition signals: roughly ten-day PBMC culture with coronavirus spike peptide pools or control peptides (ViraFEST assay). To expand antigen-specific T cells with peptide pools and then pick out the expanded clonotypes through TCR sequencing, the study relied on the ViraFEST assay. The convalescent patients' positive SARS-CoV-2 PCR tests were from March to December 2020, which was before the Alpha, Beta and Delta variants emerged in the United States. Over 1.5 million PBMCs per well were cultured in IMDM with approximately 5.5% human AB serum and approximately 10 IU/ml IL-2, plus 10 ug/ml peptide pools. On days 3 and 7, half of the culture medium was replaced with fresh IL-2-containing medium. Once the cells had been in culture for around 10 days, the EasySep CD4+ T cell isolation kit was used to isolate CD4+ T cells by negative selection. PBMCs were separated from whole blood using Ficoll-Paque Plus gradient centrifugation and then either used fresh or cryopreserved at -140C. Triplicate wells were generally used for each culture condition.

Input material: CD4+ T cells from blood, cultured in vitro. The TCR originated in a human donor who had recovered from COVID-19. This chain is built from TRBV20-1 and TRBJ1-1; the D segment could be TRBD1, given 6 matching bases. In nucleotides, the sequence is TGCAGTGCTAGTAGGGGGATGAACACTGAAGCTTTCTTT. It specifies CSASRGMNTEAFF.